One and the same sample provided the 24 T cell receptor beta chains below, sequenced in a study of OX40 agonist ivuxolimab in advanced cancers. Only in-frame clones appear in the TCRdb table, and some are missing; sequencing was by immunoSEQ multiplex PCR. The repertoire has 20,000 or so clones, approximately 84% of them found once; the top ten carry more than 30%. Sequencing was performed on CD4+ or CD8+ T cells sorted from blood, taken in a trial of the OX40 agonist ivuxolimab. These receptors all stem from an adult with an advanced solid tumor such as melanoma, head and neck, liver or kidney cancer.

The J gene is TRBJ1-5, the V gene TRBV21-1; the listed D gene, TRBD1, was not tested against the DNA. TRBV21-1 has pseudogene status. This CDR3 has 15 amino acids. The CDR3 is CASSTPGGGGQPQHF. The CDR3 nucleotides read TGTGCCAGCAGCACTCCAGGGGGCGGGGGTCAGCCCCAGCATTTT.

The chain carries TRBV5-6 and TRBJ2-3, with TRBD1 as a possible D gene (5 bases). Trimming left V 4 bases short and J 4 bases short, with 7 bases between. Per the germline V gene, CDR1 is SGHDT and CDR2 is YYEEEE. The CDR3 runs 12 residues. This chain's CDR3 is CASSLRADTQYF. The CDR3 nucleotides read TGTGCCAGCAGCCTCAGGGCAGATACGCAGTATTTT.

V gene TRBV7-6 combines with J gene TRBJ2-1, with D uncertain. CDR1 is SGHVS and CDR2 is FNYEAQ in the germline V gene. This CDR3 has 15 amino acids. Trimming stripped 3 bases from V and 1 base from J, with 10 bases between. DNA for the CDR3: TGTGCCAGCAGCTTTGAACCTCCGTCCTACAATGAGCAGTTCTTC. It encodes CASSFEPPSYNEQFF.

The chain links TRBV29-1 to TRBJ2-1; TRBD2 aligns across 7 bases. The length of the CDR3 is 15 residues. The germline V gene encodes CDR1 SQVTM and CDR2 ANQGSEA. After removal of 0 bases from V and 7 bases from J, the junction contained 9 bases not matched to a gene. CDR3 loop: CSVEDLAGVANEQFF. The CDR3 region has the DNA TGCAGCGTTGAAGATCTGGCGGGAGTAGCTAATGAGCAGTTCTTC.

The rearrangement joins TRBV28 to TRBJ1-1, with D unclear. CDR3 size: 14 residues. The V end lost 7 bases, the J end lost 4 bases, and 16 bases lay between the germline ends. Germline values: CDR1 MDHEN, CDR2 SYDVKM. This CDR3 reads CASTAPRQVTEAFF. For the CDR3, the DNA is TGTGCCAGCACCGCCCCCAGGCAAGTCACTGAAGCTTTCTTT. The variable domain in full, with the rest retrieved from reference TRBV28 and TRBJ1-1, is DVKVTQSSRYLVKRTGEKVFLECVQDMDHENMFWYRQDPGLGLRLIYFSYDVKMKEKGDIPEGYSVSREKKERFSLILESASTNQTSMYLCASTAPRQVTEAFFGQGTRLTVV.

The rearrangement links TRBV4-1 to TRBJ1-1; D call uncertain. The CDR3 spans 14 residues. V was pared by 0 bases and J by 1 base, with 6 bases between. Germline V gives CDR1 MGHRA, CDR2 YSYEKL. CDR3 bases: TGCGCCAGCAGCCAAGATATAGAGAACACTGAAGCTTTCTTT. Residues: CASSQDIENTEAFF.

The chain is built from TRBV28 and TRBJ2-7, with 7 bases lining up with TRBD2. The CDR3 consists of 15 residues. Germline assignment: CDR1 MDHEN and CDR2 SYDVKM. Trimming at V came to 2 bases and at J to 2 bases, leaving 6 bases not matched to a gene. CDR3 protein: CASSLREGLTYEQYF. CDR3 in DNA: TGTGCCAGCAGTTTAAGGGAGGGACTTACCTACGAGCAGTACTTC. Full variable domain (missing parts from reference TRBV28 and TRBJ2-7): DVKVTQSSRYLVKRTGEKVFLECVQDMDHENMFWYRQDPGLGLRLIYFSYDVKMKEKGDIPEGYSVSREKKERFSLILESASTNQTSMYLCASSLREGLTYEQYFGPGTRLTVT.

The J gene is TRBJ1-1, the V gene TRBV30; a possible D gene is TRBD1 (6 bases). V was pared by 2 bases and J by 3 bases, with 13 bases between. The germline CDR1 and CDR2 sequences are GTSNPN and SVGIG (reference sequence). The CDR3 has 14 residues. CDR3 coding DNA: TGTGCCTGGAGTACCCTTAACAGGGACACTGAAGCTTTCTTT. This codes for CAWSTLNRDTEAFF.

This clone was counted only a few times. The V and J genes are TRBV27 and TRBJ1-2; TRBD1 is a possible D gene (6 bases). CDR1 is MNHEY, CDR2 SMNVEV, per germline (reference sequence). The CDR3 is 13 residues long. V dropped 1 base and J dropped 8 bases, with 11 bases sitting between them. The CDR3 DNA reads TGTGCCAGCAGTTTATGGGGGGCGGAAGGCTACACCTTC. Residues: CASSLWGAEGYTF.

The chain couples TRBV7-9 to TRBJ1-1, with a tentative D call TRBD1 (6 bases). Germline V gives CDR1 SEHNR, CDR2 FQNEAQ (reference sequence). The CDR3 contains 14 residues. Trimming left V 6 bases short and J 1 base short, with 12 bases between. In DNA form, the CDR3 reads TGTGCCAGCAGAGGCAGGGGCGCGAACACTGAAGCTTTCTTT. It yields the protein CASRGRGANTEAFF. Complete variable domain (other parts from reference TRBV7-9 and TRBJ1-1): DTGVSQNPRHKITKRGQNVTFRCDPISEHNRLYWYRQTLGQGPEFLTYFQNEAQLEKSRLLSDRFSAERPKGSFSTLEIQRTEQGDSAMYLCASRGRGANTEAFFGQGTRLTVV.

The chain couples TRBV11-2 to TRBJ2-2; D may be TRBD1 (6 bases). The CDR3 sequence is 14 residues long. The V and J ends lost 5 bases and 1 base respectively, with 8 bases between them. The germline CDR1 and CDR2 sequences are SGHAT and FQNNGV. CDR3 DNA: TGTGCCAGCAGCCGCAGGGGGAACACCGGGGAGCTGTTTTTT. This sequence encodes CASSRRGNTGELFF.

J is TRBJ2-5 and V is TRBV19, with D possibly TRBD1 on 6 matching bases. The ends were cut back, 4 bases at V and 1 base at J, with 7 bases in the middle. Germline V gene sequence: CDR1 LNHDA, CDR2 SQIVND (reference sequence). The CDR3 loop spans 13 amino acids. The CDR3 here is CASSTGAQETQYF. The CDR3 nucleotides are TGTGCCAGTAGTACAGGGGCCCAAGAGACCCAGTACTTC.

This chain connects TRBV11-2 to TRBJ1-1, with D perhaps matching TRBD1 (5 bases). Germline values: CDR1 SGHAT, CDR2 FQNNGV. There are 16 residues in the CDR3. Deletions cut 0 bases from V and 1 base from J, with 12 bases between. CDR3 coding DNA: TGTGCCAGCAGCTTAGAATCGGAGGGACGGAACACTGAAGCTTTCTTT. Encoded protein: CASSLESEGRNTEAFF.

V gene TRBV28 combines with J gene TRBJ1-1; D perhaps matches TRBD1 (5 bases). There are 14 residues in the CDR3. The V end was cut by 3 bases, the J end by 0 bases, with 8 bases between. Germline V CDR1 and CDR2: MDHEN, SYDVKM. The CDR3 DNA follows: TGTGCCAGCAGTTTCGCAGGGCTGAACACTGAAGCTTTCTTT. Encoded protein: CASSFAGLNTEAFF.

This chain links TRBV28 with TRBJ1-5; the D is unclear. V was pared by 5 bases and J by 1 base, with 12 bases between. CDR1 MDHEN and CDR2 SYDVKM come from the germline V gene. This CDR3 has 15 residues. The CDR3 sequence: CASSPFGESNQPQHF. The DNA for the CDR3 is TGTGCCAGCAGTCCCTTCGGGGAAAGCAATCAGCCCCAGCATTTT.

The chain couples TRBV28 to TRBJ1-2, with no clear D. V was trimmed by 1 base and J by 1 base, leaving 7 bases between them. Germline V gene sequence: CDR1 MDHEN, CDR2 SYDVKM. The CDR3 length is 14 residues. For the CDR3, the DNA is TGTGCCAGCAGTTTATTGGGCAGTAACTATGGCTACACCTTC. Translated: CASSLLGSNYGYTF.

V is TRBV4-1 and J is TRBJ2-7, with D possibly being TRBD1 (6 bases). Germline values: CDR1 MGHRA, CDR2 YSYEKL. Between the trimmed V and J ends, which lost 4 bases and 5 bases, there was a span of 21 bases. This CDR3 region has 16 residues. CDR3 coding DNA: TGCGCCAGCAGCCTCCGAGCAGGGGTAGGGGTTGACGAGCAGTACTTC. Translating it yields CASSLRAGVGVDEQYF.

This chain uses TRBV7-2 with TRBJ1-6, with TRBD1 matching over 11 bases. Germline V gene sequence: CDR1 SGHTA, CDR2 FQGNSA. The trim removed 0 bases at V and 9 bases at J, leaving 4 bases unmatched. CDR3 size: 16 residues. The CDR3 sequence: CASSLAGTGGGSPLHF. The CDR3 DNA reads TGTGCCAGCAGCTTAGCGGGGACAGGGGGAGGTTCACCCCTCCACTTT.

This clone was observed a few times. V and J are TRBV25-1 and TRBJ2-5; 8 bases fit TRBD1. CDR1 is MGHDK and CDR2 is SYGVNS in the germline V gene. The CDR3 length is 12 residues. Trimming cost V 4 bases and J 14 bases; bases outside gene matches: 9. This CDR3 is CASSGGQEGSYF. In nucleotides, the CDR3 is TGTGCCAGCAGTGGGGGACAGGAAGGCTCATACTTC. Drawing the rest from reference TRBV25-1 and TRBJ2-5, the complete variable domain is EADIYQTPRYLVIGTGKKITLECSQTMGHDKMYWYQQDPGMELHLIHYSYGVNSTEKGDLSSESTVSRIRTEHFPLTLESARPSHTSQYLCASSGGQEGSYFGPGTRLLVL.

This chain uses TRBV6-1 with TRBJ2-2; unclear D gene. Germline V CDR1 and CDR2: MNHNS, SASEGT. V was clipped by 7 bases and J by 1 base, with 10 bases between them. The CDR3 is made up of 14 amino acids. CDR3 protein: CASISGKNTGELFF. DNA of the CDR3: TGTGCCAGCATTTCGGGCAAGAACACCGGGGAGCTGTTTTTT.

V usage is TRBV5-1 and J usage is TRBJ1-1, with 8 bases fitting TRBD1. Germline-derived CDR1 and CDR2 are SGHRS and YFSETQ. Trimming cost V 1 base and J 2 bases; bases outside gene matches: 16. The CDR3 consists of 19 residues. The CDR3 DNA follows: TGCGCCAGCAGCTTGAGGGCAGTAGACAGGGGTGTCCCTAACACTGAAGCTTTCTTT. This translates into CASSLRAVDRGVPNTEAFF.

The chain has TRBV10-1 and TRBJ2-3; perhaps TRBD2 as D (6 bases). Germline lookup yields CDR1 WNHNN and CDR2 SYGVQD (reference sequence). The V gene lost 3 bases and the J gene lost 1 base, with 8 bases spanning the gap. This CDR3 is built from 14 residues. The CDR3 DNA sequence: TGCGCCAGCAGTGACGGCGGGGGCACAGATACGCAGTATTTT. Amino acids: CASSDGGGTDTQYF.

V and J are TRBV28 and TRBJ2-7, with TRBD2 as a possible D gene (5 bases). The germline V gene has CDR1 MDHEN and CDR2 SYDVKM. V was shortened by 3 bases and J by 1 base, with 7 bases between the two germline ends. CDR3 length: 13 residues. CDR3 amino acids: CASSFGESYEQYF. CDR3 nucleotides: TGTGCCAGCAGTTTCGGGGAATCCTACGAGCAGTACTTC.

This clone was found once. The CDR3 DNA follows: TGTGCCAGCAGCCATACAGGGGGCATCTTGGAGACCCAGTACTTC. Translated, it gives CASSHTGGILETQYF. V and J are TRBV7-9 and TRBJ2-5, with 9 bases identical to TRBD1. Germline CDR1 and CDR2: SEHNR and FQNEAQ (reference sequence). CDR3 length: 15 residues. The junction had 9 bases not matched to a gene; V was cut back by 5 bases and J by 5 bases.